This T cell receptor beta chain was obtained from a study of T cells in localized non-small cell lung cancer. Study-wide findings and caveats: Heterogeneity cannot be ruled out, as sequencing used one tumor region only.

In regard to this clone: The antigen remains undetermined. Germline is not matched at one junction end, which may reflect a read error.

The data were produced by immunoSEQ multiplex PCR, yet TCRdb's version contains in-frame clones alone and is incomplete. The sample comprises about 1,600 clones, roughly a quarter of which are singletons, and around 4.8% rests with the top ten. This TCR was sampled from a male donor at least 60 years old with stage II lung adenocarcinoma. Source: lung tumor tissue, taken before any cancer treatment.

CDR3 nucleotide sequence: TGTGCCAGCAGTGACTCTGACAGGAACACTGAAGCTTTCTTT. Translation gives CASSDSDRNTEAFF. This chain connects TRBV6-8 to TRBJ1-1; possible D gene TRBD1, 5 bases. Per the germline V gene, CDR1 is MNHGY and CDR2 is SAAAGT. This CDR3 spans 14 amino acids.